One T cell receptor beta chain is described in this entry. The sample belongs to a study of shared clonotypes between healthy human individuals. Data came from immunoSEQ multiplex PCR; TCRdb stores just in-frame clones and leaves some out. Of about 2.4 million clones listed, more than 90% are singletons. Naive CD45RA+ and memory CD45RA-negative subsets were split from CD4+ cells. The V end lost 6 bases, the J end lost 6 bases, and 12 bases lay between the germline ends. The CDR3 is made up of 14 amino acids. Germline V CDR1 and CDR2: MNHEY, SVGAGI. The TCR was taken from a man aged 18 to 29 in good health. The sequenced sample was naive CD4+ T cells sorted from blood. This sample's subset: CD45RA+ positively selected. The J gene is TRBJ2-6, the V gene TRBV6-5; TRBD1 might be the D (6 bases). The CDR3 DNA follows: TGTGCCAGCAGCCGAGGGGGTGAGGCCAACGTCCTGACTTTC. Amino acid sequence: CASSRGGEANVLTF.